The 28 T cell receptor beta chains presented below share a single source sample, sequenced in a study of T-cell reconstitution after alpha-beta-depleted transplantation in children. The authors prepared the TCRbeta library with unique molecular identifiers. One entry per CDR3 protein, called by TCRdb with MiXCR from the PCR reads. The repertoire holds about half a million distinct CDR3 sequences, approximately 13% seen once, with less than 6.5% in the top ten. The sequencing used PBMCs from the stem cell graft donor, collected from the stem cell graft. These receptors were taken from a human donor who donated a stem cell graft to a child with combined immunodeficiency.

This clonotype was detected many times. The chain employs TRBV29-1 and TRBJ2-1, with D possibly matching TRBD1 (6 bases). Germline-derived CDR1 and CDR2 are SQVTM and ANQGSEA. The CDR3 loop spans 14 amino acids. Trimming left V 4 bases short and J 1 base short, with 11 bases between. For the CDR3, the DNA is TGCAGCGTTGTTTCAGGGGTTTCCTACAATGAGCAGTTCTTC. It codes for CSVVSGVSYNEQFF.

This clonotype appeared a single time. The CDR3 loop is CASSTSRYEQYF. For the CDR3, the DNA is TGTGCCAGCTCGACTAGCCGGTACGAGCAGTACTTC. This chain joins TRBV19 and TRBJ2-7; 7 bases are shared with TRBD2. V was clipped by 9 bases and J by 4 bases; unmatched bases: 6. This CDR3 contains 12 residues. Germline V lookup: CDR1 LNHDA, CDR2 SQIVND (reference sequence). Drawing the rest from reference TRBV19 and TRBJ2-7, the complete variable domain is DGGITQSPKYLFRKEGQNVTLSCEQNLNHDAMYWYRQDPGQGLRLIYYSQIVNDFQKGDIAEGYSVSREKKESFPLTVTSAQKNPTAFYLCASSTSRYEQYFGPGTRLTVT.

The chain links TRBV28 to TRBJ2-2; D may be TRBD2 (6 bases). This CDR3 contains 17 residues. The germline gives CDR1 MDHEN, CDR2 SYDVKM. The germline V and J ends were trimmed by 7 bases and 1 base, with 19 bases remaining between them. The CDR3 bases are TGTGCCAGCAACTATTTTTTGGGCGGGGTGAACACCGGGGAGCTGTTTTTT. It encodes CASNYFLGGVNTGELFF.

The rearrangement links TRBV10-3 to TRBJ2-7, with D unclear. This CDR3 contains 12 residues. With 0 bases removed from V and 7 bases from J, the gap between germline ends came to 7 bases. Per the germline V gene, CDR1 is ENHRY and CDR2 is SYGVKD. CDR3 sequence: CAISESTREQYF. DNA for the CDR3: TGTGCCATCAGTGAGTCGACTCGGGAGCAGTACTTC.

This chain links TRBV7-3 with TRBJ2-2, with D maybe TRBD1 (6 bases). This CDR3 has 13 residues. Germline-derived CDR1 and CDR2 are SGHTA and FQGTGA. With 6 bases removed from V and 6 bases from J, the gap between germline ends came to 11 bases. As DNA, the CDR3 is TGTGCCAGCAGGGAAACAGGGTCCGGGGAGCTGTTTTTT. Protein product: CASRETGSGELFF. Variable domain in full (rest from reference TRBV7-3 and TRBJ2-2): GAGVSQTPSNKVTEKGKYVELRCDPISGHTALYWYRQSLGQGPEFLIYFQGTGAADDSGLPNDRFFAVRPEGSVSTLKIQRTERGDSAVYLCASRETGSGELFFGEGSRLTVL.

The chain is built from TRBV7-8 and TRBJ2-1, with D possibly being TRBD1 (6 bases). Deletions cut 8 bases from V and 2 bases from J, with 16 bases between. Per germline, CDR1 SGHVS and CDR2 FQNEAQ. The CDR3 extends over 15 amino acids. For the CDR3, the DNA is TGTGCCAGCGTGTTACAGGGTAGTCCCTACAATGAGCAGTTCTTC. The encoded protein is CASVLQGSPYNEQFF. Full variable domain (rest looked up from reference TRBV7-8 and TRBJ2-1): GAGVSQSPRYKVAKRGQDVALRCDPISGHVSLFWYQQALGQGPEFLTYFQNEAQLDKSGLPSDRFFAERPEGSVSTLKIQRTQQEDSAVYLCASVLQGSPYNEQFFGPGTRLTVL.

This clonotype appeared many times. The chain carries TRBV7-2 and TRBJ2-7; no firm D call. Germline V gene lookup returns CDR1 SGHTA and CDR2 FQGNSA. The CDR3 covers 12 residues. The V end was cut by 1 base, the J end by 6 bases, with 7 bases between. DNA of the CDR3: TGTGCCAGCAGCTTAGGACTTTCCGAGCAGTACTTC. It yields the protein CASSLGLSEQYF.

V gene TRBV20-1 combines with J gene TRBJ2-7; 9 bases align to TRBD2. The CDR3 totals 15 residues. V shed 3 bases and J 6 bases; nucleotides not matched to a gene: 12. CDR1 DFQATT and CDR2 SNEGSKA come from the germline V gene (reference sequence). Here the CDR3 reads CSASLAGRRGSEQYF. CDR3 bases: TGCAGTGCTAGCCTAGCGGGGAGGCGGGGGTCCGAGCAGTACTTC.

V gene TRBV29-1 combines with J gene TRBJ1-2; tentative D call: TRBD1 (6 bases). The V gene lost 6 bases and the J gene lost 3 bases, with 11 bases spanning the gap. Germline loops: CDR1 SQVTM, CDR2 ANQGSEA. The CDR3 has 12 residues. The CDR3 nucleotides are TGCAGCGTCGAACAGGGTGACTATGGCTACACCTTC. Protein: CSVEQGDYGYTF.

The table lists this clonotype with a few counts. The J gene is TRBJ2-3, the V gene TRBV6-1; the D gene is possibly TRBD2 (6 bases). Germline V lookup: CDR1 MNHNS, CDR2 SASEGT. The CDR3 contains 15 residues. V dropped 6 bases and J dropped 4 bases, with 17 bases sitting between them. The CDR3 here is CASRGVAGKADTQYF. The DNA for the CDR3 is TGTGCCAGCAGAGGAGTGGCGGGAAAAGCAGATACGCAGTATTTT.

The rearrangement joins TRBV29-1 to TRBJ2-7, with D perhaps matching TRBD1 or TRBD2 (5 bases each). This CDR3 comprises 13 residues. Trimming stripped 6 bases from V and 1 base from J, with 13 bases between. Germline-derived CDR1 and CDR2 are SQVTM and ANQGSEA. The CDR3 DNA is TGCAGCGTGAGGGACCGAACTTCCTACGAGCAGTACTTC. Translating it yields CSVRDRTSYEQYF.

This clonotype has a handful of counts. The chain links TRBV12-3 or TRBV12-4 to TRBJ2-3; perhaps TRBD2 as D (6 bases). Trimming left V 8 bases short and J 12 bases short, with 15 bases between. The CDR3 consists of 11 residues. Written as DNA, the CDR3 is TGTGCCAGCGGAGGGCTACCCCATCAGTATTTT. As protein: CASGGLPHQYF.

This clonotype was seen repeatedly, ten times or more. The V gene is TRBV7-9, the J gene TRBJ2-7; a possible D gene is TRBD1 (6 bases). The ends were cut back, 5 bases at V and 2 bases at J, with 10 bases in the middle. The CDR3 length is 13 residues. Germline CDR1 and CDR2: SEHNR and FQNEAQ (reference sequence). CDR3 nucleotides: TGTGCCAGCAGCCCAACAGGGACCTACGAGCAGTACTTC. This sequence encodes CASSPTGTYEQYF.

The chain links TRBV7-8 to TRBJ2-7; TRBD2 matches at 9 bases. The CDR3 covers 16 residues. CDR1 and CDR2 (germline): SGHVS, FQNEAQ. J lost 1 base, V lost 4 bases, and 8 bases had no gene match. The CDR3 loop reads CASSSPLAGVSYEQYF. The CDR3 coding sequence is TGTGCCAGCAGCTCCCCGTTAGCGGGGGTTTCCTACGAGCAGTACTTC.

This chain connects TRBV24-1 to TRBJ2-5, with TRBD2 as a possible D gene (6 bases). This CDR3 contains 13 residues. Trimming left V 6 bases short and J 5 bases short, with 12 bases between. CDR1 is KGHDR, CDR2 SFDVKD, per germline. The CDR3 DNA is TGTGCCACCAGTTTCTCTAGCGTGGAGACCCAGTACTTC. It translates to CATSFSSVETQYF.

CDR3 region: CASSQPLTGGSEAFYGYTF. In DNA, the CDR3 is TGTGCCAGCAGCCAACCCTTGACAGGGGGCTCTGAAGCTTTCTATGGCTACACCTTC. This rearrangement joins TRBV3-1 to TRBJ1-2, with 10 positions matching TRBD1. V lost 2 bases, J lost 4 bases, and 16 bases stayed unmatched. Germline V gene sequence: CDR1 LGHDT, CDR2 YNNKEL (reference sequence). This CDR3 region has 19 residues. The full variable domain, its missing parts supplied by reference TRBV3-1 and TRBJ1-2, is DTAVSQTPKYLVTQMGNDKSIKCEQNLGHDTMYWYKQDSKKFLKIMFSYNNKELIINETVPNRFSPKSPDKAHLNLHINSLELGDSAVYFCASSQPLTGGSEAFYGYTFGSGTRLTVV.

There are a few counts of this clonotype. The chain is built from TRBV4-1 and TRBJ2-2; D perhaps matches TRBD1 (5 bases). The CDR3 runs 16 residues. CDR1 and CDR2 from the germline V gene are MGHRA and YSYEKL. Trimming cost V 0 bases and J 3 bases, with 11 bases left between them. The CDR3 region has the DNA TGCGCCAGCAGCCAAGATCTGGGGCAGGACACCGGGGAGCTGTTTTTT. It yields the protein CASSQDLGQDTGELFF.

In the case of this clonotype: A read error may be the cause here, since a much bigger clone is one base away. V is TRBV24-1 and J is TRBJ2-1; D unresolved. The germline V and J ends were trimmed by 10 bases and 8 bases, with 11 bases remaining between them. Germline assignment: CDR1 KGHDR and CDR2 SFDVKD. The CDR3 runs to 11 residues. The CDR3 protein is CATLARYEQFF. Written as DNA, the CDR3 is TGTGCCACGCTGGCCCGGTATGAGCAGTTCTTC.

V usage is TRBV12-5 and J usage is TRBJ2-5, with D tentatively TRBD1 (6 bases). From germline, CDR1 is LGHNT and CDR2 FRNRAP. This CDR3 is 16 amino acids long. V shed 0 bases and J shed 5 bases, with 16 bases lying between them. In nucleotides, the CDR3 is TGTGCTAGTGGTTTGGTACGGGCCAGGGGCGGTGAGACCCAGTACTTC. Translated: CASGLVRARGGETQYF.

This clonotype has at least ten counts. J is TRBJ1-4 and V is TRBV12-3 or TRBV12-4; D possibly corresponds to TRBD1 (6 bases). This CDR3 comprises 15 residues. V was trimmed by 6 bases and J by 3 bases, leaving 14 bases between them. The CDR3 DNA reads TGTGCCAGCAGACCGCAGGGGAGGGCTAATGAAAAACTGTTTTTT. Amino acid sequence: CASRPQGRANEKLFF.

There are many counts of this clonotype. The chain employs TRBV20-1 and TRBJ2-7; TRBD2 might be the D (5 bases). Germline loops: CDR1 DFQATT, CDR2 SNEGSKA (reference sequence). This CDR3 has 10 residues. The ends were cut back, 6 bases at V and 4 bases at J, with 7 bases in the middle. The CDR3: CSAGDYEQYF. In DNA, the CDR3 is TGCAGTGCCGGGGATTACGAGCAGTACTTC.

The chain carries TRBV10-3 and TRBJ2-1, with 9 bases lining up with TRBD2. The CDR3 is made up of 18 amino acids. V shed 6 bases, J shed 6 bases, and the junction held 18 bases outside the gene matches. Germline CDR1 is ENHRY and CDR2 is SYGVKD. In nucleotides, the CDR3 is TGTGCCATCAGAGGCCGCGAAGGCAGCGGGAGGCGCAGCAATGAGCAGTTCTTC. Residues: CAIRGREGSGRRSNEQFF.

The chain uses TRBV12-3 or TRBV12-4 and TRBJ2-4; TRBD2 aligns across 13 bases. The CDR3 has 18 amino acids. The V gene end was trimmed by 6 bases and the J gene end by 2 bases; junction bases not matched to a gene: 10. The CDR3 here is CASRRTSGSSPTKNIQYF. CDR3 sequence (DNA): TGTGCCAGCAGGAGGACTAGCGGGAGTTCTCCTACCAAAAACATTCAGTACTTC.

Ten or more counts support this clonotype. CDR3 sequence (DNA): TGTGCCAGCAGTTACTCGGGACTAGCGGGACGTACCGGGGAGCTGTTTTTT. Its translation is CASSYSGLAGRTGELFF. The chain carries TRBV6-5 and TRBJ2-2; 13 bases are shared with TRBD2. This CDR3 comprises 17 residues. Per the germline V gene, CDR1 is MNHEY and CDR2 is SVGAGI. Unmatched junction bases numbered 3, after V lost 0 bases and J lost 5 bases.

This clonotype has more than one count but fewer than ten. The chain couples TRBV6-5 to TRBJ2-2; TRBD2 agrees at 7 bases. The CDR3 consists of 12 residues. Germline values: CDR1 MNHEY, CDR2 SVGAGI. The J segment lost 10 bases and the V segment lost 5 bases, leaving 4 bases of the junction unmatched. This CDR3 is CASSPGLPELFF. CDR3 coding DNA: TGTGCCAGCAGTCCGGGACTACCGGAGCTGTTTTTT.

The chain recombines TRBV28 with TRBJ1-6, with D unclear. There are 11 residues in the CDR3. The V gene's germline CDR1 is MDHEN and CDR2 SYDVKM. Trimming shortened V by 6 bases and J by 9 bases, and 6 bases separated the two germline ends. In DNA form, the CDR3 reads TGTGCCAGCAGCCTTCGTTCACCCCTCCACTTT. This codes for CASSLRSPLHF.

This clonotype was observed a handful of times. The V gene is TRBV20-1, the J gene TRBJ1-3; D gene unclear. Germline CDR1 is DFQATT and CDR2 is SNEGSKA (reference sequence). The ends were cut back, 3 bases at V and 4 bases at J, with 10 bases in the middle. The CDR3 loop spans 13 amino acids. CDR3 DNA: TGCAGTGCTAGTGTCTCAACGGGAAACACCATATATTTT. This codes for CSASVSTGNTIYF.

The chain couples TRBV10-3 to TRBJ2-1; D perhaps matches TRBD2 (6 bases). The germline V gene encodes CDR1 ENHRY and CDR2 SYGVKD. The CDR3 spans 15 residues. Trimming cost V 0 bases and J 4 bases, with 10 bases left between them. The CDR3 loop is CAISESGTSYNEQFF. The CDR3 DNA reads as TGTGCCATCAGTGAGTCCGGGACTTCTTACAATGAGCAGTTCTTC.